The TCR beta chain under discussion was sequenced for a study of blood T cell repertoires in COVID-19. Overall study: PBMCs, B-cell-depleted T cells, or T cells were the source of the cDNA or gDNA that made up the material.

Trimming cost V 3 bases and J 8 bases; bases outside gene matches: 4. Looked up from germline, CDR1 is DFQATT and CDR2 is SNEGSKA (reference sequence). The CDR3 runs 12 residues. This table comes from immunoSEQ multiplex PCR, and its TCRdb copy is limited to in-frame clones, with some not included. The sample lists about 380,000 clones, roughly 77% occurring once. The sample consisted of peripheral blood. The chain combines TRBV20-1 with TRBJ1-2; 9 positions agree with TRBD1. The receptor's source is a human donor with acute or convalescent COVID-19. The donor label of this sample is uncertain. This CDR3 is CSASGDRVGYTF. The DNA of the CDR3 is TGCAGTGCTAGTGGGGACAGGGTAGGCTACACCTTC.